These 30 T cell receptor beta chains came from one sample sequenced in a study of Ad26.COV2.S vaccination and SARS-CoV-2 variants. Measured with immunoSEQ multiplex PCR; TCRdb has only the in-frame clones, and not every one. The sample has 150,000 to 200,000 clones; approximately 88% are singletons. Here the sequenced sample was peripheral blood, taken after recovery from COVID-19. All receptors derive from a human donor who had recovered from COVID-19.

The chain joins TRBV19 to TRBJ1-3; D remains ambiguous. This CDR3 is 14 amino acids long. V was cut by 7 bases and J by 0 bases, with 10 bases left in between. Germline V gene data show CDR1 as LNHDA and CDR2 as SQIVND (reference sequence). This chain's CDR3 is CASIEDRSGNTIYF. CDR3 DNA sequence: TGTGCCAGTATAGAGGACCGCTCTGGAAACACCATATATTTT.

The chain is built from TRBV25-1 and TRBJ2-1, with unresolved D. From germline, CDR1 is MGHDK and CDR2 SYGVNS. The germline V and J ends were trimmed by 5 bases and 7 bases, with 9 bases remaining between them. The CDR3 consists of 12 residues. CDR3 sequence reads: CASSLSRNEQFF. For the CDR3, the DNA is TGTGCCAGCAGTCTTTCGAGGAATGAGCAGTTCTTC.

The V and J genes are TRBV2 and TRBJ1-6, with D maybe TRBD1 (6 bases). The CDR3 runs to 13 residues. Germline CDR1 SNHLY, CDR2 FYNNEI. V was cut by 7 bases and J by 8 bases, with 12 bases left in between. The CDR3 DNA follows: TGTGCCAGCAAACCACAGGGCGATTCACCCCTCCACTTT. It codes for CASKPQGDSPLHF.

This chain uses TRBV9 with TRBJ2-1; 9 bases map to TRBD2. The junction had 3 bases not matched to a gene; V was cut back by 3 bases and J by 2 bases. The CDR3 runs to 15 residues. In germline, CDR1 is SGDLS, CDR2 YYNGEE. The DNA for the CDR3 is TGTGCCAGCAGCGCCCGGACTAGCGCCTACAATGAGCAGTTCTTC. Protein: CASSARTSAYNEQFF.

The chain joins TRBV7-3 to TRBJ2-1; D may be TRBD1 or TRBD2 (6 bases each). V dropped 3 bases and J dropped 6 bases, with 12 bases sitting between them. The CDR3 sequence is 14 residues long. Germline V gene lookup returns CDR1 SGHTA and CDR2 FQGTGA. The CDR3 DNA follows: TGTGCCAGCAGCTTCGGGGGCAGAACCAATGAGCAGTTCTTC. Its translation: CASSFGGRTNEQFF.

The chain uses TRBV12-3 or TRBV12-4 and TRBJ1-2, with D perhaps TRBD1 (5 bases). V lost 4 bases and J 8 bases, leaving 11 bases between the germline ends. There are 12 residues in the CDR3. The CDR3: CASSWGPGGYTF. As DNA, the CDR3 is TGTGCCAGCAGTTGGGGACCGGGGGGCTACACCTTC.

V and J are TRBV28 and TRBJ2-5; 8 bases are shared with TRBD2. The CDR3 loop spans 14 amino acids. The V gene end was trimmed by 6 bases and the J gene end by 5 bases; junction bases not matched to a gene: 8. The V gene's germline CDR1 is MDHEN and CDR2 SYDVKM. Here the CDR3 reads CASRFGGAGETQYF. The CDR3, as DNA: TGTGCCAGCAGGTTCGGGGGGGCCGGGGAGACCCAGTACTTC.

This chain connects TRBV10-1 to TRBJ2-7; 13 nucleotides match TRBD2. The CDR3 has 17 amino acids. The junction had 11 bases not matched to a gene; V was cut back by 4 bases and J by 5 bases. In germline, CDR1 is WNHNN, CDR2 SYGVQD (reference sequence). CDR3 region: CASSGGGLAGLPHEQYF. CDR3 nucleotide sequence: TGCGCCAGCAGTGGGGGGGGACTAGCGGGATTACCCCACGAGCAGTACTTC.

This chain links TRBV18 with TRBJ2-7; 8 nucleotides line up with TRBD1. The CDR3 totals 15 residues. Germline CDR1 KGHSH, CDR2 LQKENI. J was trimmed by 7 bases and V by 1 base; bases with no gene match: 9. The CDR3 spells CASSPRGQGAVEQYF. CDR3 bases: TGTGCCAGCTCACCACGTGGGCAGGGGGCTGTGGAGCAGTACTTC.

This clone was observed once. This chain joins TRBV7-9 and TRBJ2-1; 7 bases map to TRBD1. V was clipped by 5 bases and J by 6 bases; unmatched bases: 4. CDR3 length: 13 amino acids. Germline V gene sequence: CDR1 SEHNR, CDR2 FQNEAQ (reference sequence). Here the CDR3 reads CASSTGQANEQFF. For the CDR3, the DNA is TGTGCCAGCAGCACCGGACAGGCCAATGAGCAGTTCTTC. The full variable domain, its missing parts supplied by reference TRBV7-9 and TRBJ2-1, is DTGVSQNPRHKITKRGQNVTFRCDPISEHNRLYWYRQTLGQGPEFLTYFQNEAQLEKSRLLSDRFSAERPKGSFSTLEIQRTEQGDSAMYLCASSTGQANEQFFGPGTRLTVL.

CDR3 coding DNA: TGCGCCAGTCGCGGGACACCCGGGGTTAGGGTTAAGGCCGGGGAGCTGTTTTTT. The encoded protein is CASRGTPGVRVKAGELFF. The chain has TRBV23-1 and TRBJ2-2; D is tentatively TRBD1 or TRBD2 (6 bases each). TRBV23-1 is flagged as an ORF with uncertain function. Trimming pared 9 bases from V and 6 bases from J, leaving 29 bases between. CDR3 length: 18 residues.

The CDR3 nucleotides read TGTGCCAGTAGTAAAAACAGGGACTATGGCTACACCTTC. This sequence encodes CASSKNRDYGYTF. The chain has TRBV19 and TRBJ1-2; D is possibly TRBD1 (6 bases). The CDR3 consists of 13 residues. Looked up from germline, CDR1 is LNHDA and CDR2 is SQIVND (reference sequence). V lost 4 bases, J lost 3 bases, and 9 bases lay in between.

The chain has TRBV5-1 and TRBJ2-3, with D maybe TRBD2 (5 bases). Trimming pared 0 bases from V and 0 bases from J, leaving 8 bases between. CDR1 and CDR2 from the germline V gene are SGHRS and YFSETQ. The CDR3 is 15 residues long. The CDR3 DNA reads TGCGCCAGCAGCTTGGACGCGGGTAGCACAGATACGCAGTATTTT. The encoded protein is CASSLDAGSTDTQYF. Together with reference TRBV5-1 and TRBJ2-3, the CDR3 gives the full variable domain: KAGVTQTPRYLIKTRGQQVTLSCSPISGHRSVSWYQQTPGQGLQFLFEYFSETQRNKGNFPGRFSGRQFSNSRSEMNVSTLELGDSALYLCASSLDAGSTDTQYFGPGTRLTVL.

This chain uses TRBV5-8 with TRBJ2-2; D uncertain. Germline V gives CDR1 SGHTS, CDR2 YDEGEE. The CDR3 totals 14 residues. Deletions cut 5 bases from V and 1 base from J, with 9 bases between. For the CDR3, the DNA is TGTGCCAGCAGTAATTACCTGAACACCGGGGAGCTGTTTTTT. This gives the protein CASSNYLNTGELFF.

This chain connects TRBV5-6 to TRBJ1-6; D call uncertain. V was shortened by 0 bases and J by 6 bases, with 7 bases between the two germline ends. Germline V gene sequence: CDR1 SGHDT, CDR2 YYEEEE. This CDR3 contains 14 residues. This chain's CDR3 is CASSLGAGNSPLHF. CDR3 DNA: TGTGCCAGCAGCTTGGGAGCGGGTAATTCACCCCTCCACTTT. Full variable domain (remainder filled in from reference TRBV5-6 and TRBJ1-6): DAGVTQSPTHLIKTRGQQVTLRCSPKSGHDTVSWYQQALGQGPQFIFQYYEEEERQRGNFPDRFSGHQFPNYSSELNVNALLLGDSALYLCASSLGAGNSPLHFGNGTRLTVT.

The chain combines TRBV7-3 with TRBJ2-2; 9 positions match TRBD1. The CDR3 has 16 residues. With 4 bases clipped from V and 7 bases from J, the junction kept 10 bases outside the gene matches. CDR1 and CDR2 (germline): SGHTA, FQGTGA. CDR3 residues: CASSSRGTGKSGELFF. In DNA, the CDR3 is TGTGCCAGCAGCTCTAGGGGGACAGGGAAAAGCGGGGAGCTGTTTTTT.

The J gene is TRBJ2-1, the V gene TRBV10-2; 10 positions agree with TRBD2. The CDR3 contains 18 residues. Unmatched junction bases numbered 14, after V lost 6 bases and J lost 3 bases. Germline V lookup: CDR1 WSHSY, CDR2 SAAADI. The CDR3, as DNA: TGCGCCAGCAGAGTCCGAGCGGGAGGGAGGGCCGACTACAATGAGCAGTTCTTC. Translation: CASRVRAGGRADYNEQFF.

The rearrangement links TRBV7-2 to TRBJ1-5; 8 bases line up with TRBD1. Germline CDR1 is SGHTA and CDR2 is FQGNSA. The ends lost 1 base at V and 6 bases at J; junction bases unmatched: 5. The CDR3 is 15 residues long. In DNA, the CDR3 is TGTGCCAGCAGCTTAGGACAGGGGATGGGTCAGCCCCAGCATTTT. Translating gives CASSLGQGMGQPQHF.

The chain carries TRBV24-1 and TRBJ2-2; D is possibly TRBD2 (7 bases). CDR3 length: 14 amino acids. Germline CDR1 and CDR2: KGHDR and SFDVKD. V was cut by 4 bases and J by 7 bases, with 12 bases left in between. The CDR3 sequence: CATSEGGRIGELFF. CDR3 DNA sequence: TGTGCCACCAGTGAGGGGGGGCGAATCGGGGAGCTGTTTTTT.

This sequence joins TRBV6-5 and TRBJ1-1; D is ambiguous. This CDR3 has 14 residues. The ends were cut back, 0 bases at V and 3 bases at J, with 8 bases in the middle. The germline CDR1 and CDR2 sequences are MNHEY and SVGAGI. CDR3 in DNA: TGTGCCAGCAGTTACTCCCCCGGCGACACTGAAGCTTTCTTT. This translates into CASSYSPGDTEAFF.

The chain uses TRBV2 and TRBJ2-2; tentatively, D is TRBD1 or TRBD2 (5 bases each). Trimming took 7 bases from V and 2 from J, leaving 11 bases between them. This CDR3 comprises 14 residues. Germline values: CDR1 SNHLY, CDR2 FYNNEI. CDR3 residues: CASKWGTNTGELFF. The CDR3 coding sequence is TGTGCCAGCAAATGGGGGACCAACACCGGGGAGCTGTTTTTT. Full variable domain (missing parts from reference TRBV2 and TRBJ2-2): EPEVTQTPSHQVTQMGQEVILRCVPISNHLYFYWYRQILGQKVEFLVSFYNNEISEKSEIFDDQFSVERPDGSNFTLKIRSTKLEDSAMYFCASKWGTNTGELFFGEGSRLTVL.

The chain has TRBV6-6 and TRBJ2-1, with 11 positions matching TRBD2. The CDR3 is 14 residues long. CDR1 MNHNY and CDR2 SVGAGI come from the germline V gene (reference sequence). V gave up 3 bases and J gave up 10 bases; unmatched junction bases: 5. The CDR3, as DNA: TGTGCCAGCAGTTATGGGACTAGCGGACGAGAGCAGTTCTTC. This gives the protein CASSYGTSGREQFF.

The chain couples TRBV6-1 to TRBJ2-3, with 12 bases aligning to TRBD2. Per germline, CDR1 MNHNS and CDR2 SASEGT. The V gene end was trimmed by 8 bases and the J gene end by 2 bases; junction bases not matched to a gene: 2. The CDR3 is made up of 14 amino acids. The DNA for the CDR3 is TGTGCCAGCGGACTAGCGGGGAACACAGATACGCAGTATTTT. It codes for CASGLAGNTDTQYF.

In its sample, this clone was seen a few times. The chain couples TRBV7-9 to TRBJ2-1; 10 bases fit TRBD2. This CDR3 has 16 amino acids. Germline values: CDR1 SEHNR, CDR2 FQNEAQ (reference sequence). Unmatched junction bases numbered 7, after V lost 4 bases and J lost 4 bases. The CDR3 spells CASSSLSGGAYNEQFF. In DNA form, the CDR3 reads TGTGCCAGCAGCTCATTAAGCGGGGGGGCGTACAATGAGCAGTTCTTC. The full variable domain, rest sourced from reference TRBV7-9 and TRBJ2-1, is DTGVSQNPRHKITKRGQNVTFRCDPISEHNRLYWYRQTLGQGPEFLTYFQNEAQLEKSRLLSDRFSAERPKGSFSTLEIQRTEQGDSAMYLCASSSLSGGAYNEQFFGPGTRLTVL.

The chain carries TRBV10-3 and TRBJ2-1; D is possibly TRBD2 (5 bases). V was shortened by 8 bases and J by 10 bases, with 21 bases between the two germline ends. The CDR3 contains 14 residues. CDR1 and CDR2 from the germline V gene are ENHRY and SYGVKD. CDR3: CAIGTGLIPGEQFF. CDR3 DNA: TGTGCCATCGGAACTGGACTGATTCCGGGGGAGCAGTTCTTC.

The chain is built from TRBV2 and TRBJ2-1, with D hard to call. V lost 5 bases and J 9 bases, leaving 23 bases between the germline ends. The CDR3 loop spans 16 amino acids. Germline V gene sequence: CDR1 SNHLY, CDR2 FYNNEI. As DNA, the CDR3 is TGTGCCAGCAGTCTACCTCCCGGGCCCAAGGCCCCTGAGCAGTTCTTC. Amino acid sequence: CASSLPPGPKAPEQFF.

This chain links TRBV5-7 with TRBJ2-1; D might be TRBD1 or TRBD2, each matching 5 bases. TRBV5-7 is assigned to the ORF class and has an uncertain function. The ends were cut back, 2 bases at V and 5 bases at J, with 14 bases in the middle. CDR3 length equals 15 residues. The CDR3 DNA sequence: TGTGCCAGCAGCTTAGAGGGACGGGGCCACAATGAGCAGTTCTTC. This gives the protein CASSLEGRGHNEQFF.

V is TRBV9 and J is TRBJ2-2, with 12 bases identical to TRBD2. Per germline, CDR1 SGDLS and CDR2 YYNGEE. This CDR3 comprises 21 residues. The V gene end was trimmed by 4 bases and the J gene end by 4 bases; junction bases not matched to a gene: 20. For the CDR3, the DNA is TGTGCCAGCAGCCCTCACCCCGAGACTAGCGGGGGCTTAGTGGGCACCGGGGAGCTGTTTTTT. It specifies CASSPHPETSGGLVGTGELFF.

The chain couples TRBV5-6 to TRBJ1-1; D remains ambiguous. From germline, CDR1 is SGHDT and CDR2 YYEEEE. Deletions cut 5 bases from V and 3 bases from J, with 17 bases between. The CDR3 runs to 15 residues. The CDR3 loop is CASSLPAGLHTEAFF. CDR3 DNA: TGTGCCAGCAGTCTCCCGGCGGGTTTGCACACTGAAGCTTTCTTT.

The rearrangement joins TRBV18 to TRBJ2-3, with 9 positions matching TRBD1. This CDR3 is 19 amino acids long. The trim removed 2 bases at V and 6 bases at J, leaving 18 bases unmatched. CDR1 is KGHSH, CDR2 LQKENI, per germline. CDR3 bases: TGTGCCAGCTCACCAGCCGCCGGGACAGGGATCACACCGCGGGATACGCAGTATTTT. It specifies CASSPAAGTGITPRDTQYF.